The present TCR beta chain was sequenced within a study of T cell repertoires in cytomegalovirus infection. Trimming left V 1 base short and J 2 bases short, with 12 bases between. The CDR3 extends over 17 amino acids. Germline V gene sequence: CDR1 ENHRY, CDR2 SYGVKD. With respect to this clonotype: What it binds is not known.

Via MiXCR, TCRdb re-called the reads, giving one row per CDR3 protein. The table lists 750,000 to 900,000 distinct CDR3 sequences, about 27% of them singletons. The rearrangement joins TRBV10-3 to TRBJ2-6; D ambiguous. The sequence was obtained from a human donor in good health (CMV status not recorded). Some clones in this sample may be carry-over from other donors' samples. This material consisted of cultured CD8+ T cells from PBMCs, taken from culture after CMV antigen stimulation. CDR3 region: CAISEYPVTTGANVLTF. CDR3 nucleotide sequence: TGTGCCATCAGTGAGTATCCAGTTACCACTGGGGCCAACGTCCTGACTTTC.